What follows is one TCR beta chain and its context. Its antigen is currently unknown. V lost 5 bases, J lost 2 bases, and 8 bases lay in between. The germline CDR1 and CDR2 sequences are SEHNR and FQNEAQ (reference sequence). CDR3 length: 13 residues. TCR beta CDR3 regions were amplified from RNA transcripts. A set of HTBI primers served as the primers for a first-round RT-PCR of the TCR CDR3. TCRdb re-called the multiplex PCR reads with MiXCR, one entry per CDR3 protein. Of about 360,000 distinct CDR3 sequences in the sample, around 13% were seen once. These data come from a study of T cells in Graves' hyperthyroidism and ophthalmopathy. Patients having uncontrolled infection, another autoimmune disease, pregnancy or lactation were not included. Study-wide results and limits: Blood also carried most thyroid clonotypes expanded above 0.001. Onset of ophthalmopathy came a median about 6.5 months after the model predicted it.

This TCR was sampled from a woman younger than 35 with Graves' hyperthyroidism. Sequenced: blood. The rearrangement uses TRBV7-9 and TRBJ2-3; D ambiguous. The CDR3 loop is CASSGDITDTQYF. In DNA, the CDR3 is TGTGCCAGCAGCGGAGACATCACAGATACGCAGTATTTT.